This section outlines one T cell receptor (beta chain) sequence together with its context. Measured with immunoSEQ multiplex PCR; TCRdb has only the in-frame clones, and not every one. Found here are 300,000 to 350,000 clones, approximately 83% of them singletons; the top ten hold under 2.5%. After removal of 4 bases from V and 7 bases from J, the junction contained 8 bases not matched to a gene. CDR3 length: 14 residues. Per the germline V gene, CDR1 is SGDLS and CDR2 is YYNGEE. The data belong to a study of blood T cell repertoires in COVID-19. Participants were aged about 18 to 95 years, lived in over 20 US areas, and enrolled virtually.

V is TRBV9 and J is TRBJ1-2, with TRBD1 matching over 9 bases. The source material was PBMCs or T cells enriched from blood (not recorded which). The receptor was isolated from a man aged 25 to 40 who had recovered from COVID-19. This CDR3 is CASSPGQGLFGYTF. DNA for the CDR3: TGTGCCAGCAGCCCGGGACAGGGCCTCTTTGGCTACACCTTC.